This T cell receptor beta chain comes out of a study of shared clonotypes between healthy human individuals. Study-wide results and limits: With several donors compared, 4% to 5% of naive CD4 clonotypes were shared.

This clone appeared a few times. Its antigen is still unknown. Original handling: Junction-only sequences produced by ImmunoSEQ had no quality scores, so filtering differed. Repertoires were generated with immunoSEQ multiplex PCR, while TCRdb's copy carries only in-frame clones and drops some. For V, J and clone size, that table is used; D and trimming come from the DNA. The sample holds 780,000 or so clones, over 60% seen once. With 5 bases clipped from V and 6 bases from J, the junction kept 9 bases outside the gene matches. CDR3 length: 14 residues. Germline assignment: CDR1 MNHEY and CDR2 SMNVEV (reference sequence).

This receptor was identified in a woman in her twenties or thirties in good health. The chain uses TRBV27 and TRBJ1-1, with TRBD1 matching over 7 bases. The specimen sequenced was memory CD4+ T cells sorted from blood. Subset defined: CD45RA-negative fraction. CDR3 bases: TGTGCCAGCAGTGGTCTTCGGACAGGCCCTGAAGCTTTCTTT. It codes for CASSGLRTGPEAFF.